Listed below are T cell receptor beta chains from one sample, sequenced in a study of T-cell memory formation after mild COVID-19. TCRdb processed the 5' RACE reads anew with MiXCR; each CDR3 protein has one entry. The table records about 470,000 distinct CDR3 sequences, nearly 25% of them present only once. Source material: PBMCs or a T cell subset sorted from them (not recorded which). The receptor source for this set is an adult woman who had mild COVID-19 (a few samples of this study predate the infection). Cell type and time point are not known. CDR3s include the opening cysteine and the closing phenylalanine or tryptophan. The D gene is left open where the match is weak. Clone size is shown for a subset of rows, as once, few, many or a class of expanded clone.

TGTGCCAGCAGTTTTATAAATTCCGGGGCCTCGTCCCCCAAAAACATTCAGTACTTC CASSFINSGASSPKNIQYF few TRBV6-2/TRBV6-3 . TRBJ2-4
TGCGCCAGCAGCCATGAGGGAGGGTATGTTGTCTACAATGAGCAGTTCTTC CASSHEGGYVVYNEQFF few TRBV4-1 TRBD2 TRBJ2-1
TGTGCCAGCACCAAGACAGGGGGCGCCTACGAGCAGTACTTC CASTKTGGAYEQYF . TRBV7-9 TRBD1 TRBJ2-7
TGCAGTGCTAGAGATCTCATCGGTGTAGGGACAGGAAACACCATATATTTT CSARDLIGVGTGNTIYF . TRBV20-1 . TRBJ1-3
TGTGCCAGTCGAGGACAGCCCCAACGGGATACGCAGTATTTT CASRGQPQRDTQYF . TRBV27 . TRBJ2-3
TGTGCCAGCAGCTCGTCGGACAGCGCCGATGGCTACACCTTC CASSSSDSADGYTF few TRBV5-5 . TRBJ1-2
TGTGCCACTCGAGACAGGGGGAACAATGAGCAGTTCTTC CATRDRGNNEQFF . TRBV4-2 TRBD1 TRBJ2-1
TGTGCCACCAGTGACCTCCATAGCGGACAGAACACCGGGGAGCTGTTTTTT CATSDLHSGQNTGELFF . TRBV24-1 . TRBJ2-2
TGTGCCAGCAGTTTGACCAACTACGAGCAGTACTTC CASSLTNYEQYF . TRBV7-9 . TRBJ2-7
TGTGCCAGTAGTATAGGTCGAAGACAGACCTACGAGCAGTACTTC CASSIGRRQTYEQYF . TRBV19 . TRBJ2-7
TGCGCCAGCAGCTTGATCGACCTGAACACTGAAGCTTTCTTT CASSLIDLNTEAFF . TRBV5-1 . TRBJ1-1
TGTGCCAGCAGTTTGGTAGACAGGGGTCCCTACGAGCAGTACTTC CASSLVDRGPYEQYF . TRBV12-3/TRBV12-4 TRBD1 TRBJ2-7
TGTGCTACTCAGGGGGCACACAATCAGCCCCAGCATTTT CATQGAHNQPQHF . TRBV12-3/TRBV12-4 TRBD1 TRBJ1-5
TGTGCCAGCAGCCAGAGCGGGGAGGCCTTTTACGAGCAGTACTTC CASSQSGEAFYEQYF . TRBV13 TRBD2 TRBJ2-7
TGCGCCAGCAGCGCGGGAGGGACTGCCACCTCAGATACGCAGTATTTT CASSAGGTATSDTQYF few TRBV10-2 TRBD2 TRBJ2-3
TGTGCCACCAGTGATTCAAGGACAGGGAGGGGCTACACCTTC CATSDSRTGRGYTF few TRBV24-1 TRBD1 TRBJ1-2
TGTGCCAGCAGTTTCCTCGGAGTATCCTACAATGAGCAGTTCTTC CASSFLGVSYNEQFF few TRBV27 . TRBJ2-1
TGTGCCATCGCGGAACTGAACACTGAAGCTTTCTTT CAIAELNTEAFF . TRBV10-3 . TRBJ1-1
TGCGCCAGCAGCTTGGCCATTGGCGCCTACAATGAGCAGTTCTTC CASSLAIGAYNEQFF many TRBV5-1 . TRBJ2-1
TGTGCCAGCAGAGCAGGGGGCCAGGAAAAACTGTTTTTT CASRAGGQEKLFF . TRBV7-6 TRBD1 TRBJ1-4
TGTGCCAGCAGCTTTTCGACTAGCGCCACAGATACGCAGTATTTT CASSFSTSATDTQYF few TRBV7-2 TRBD2 TRBJ2-3
TGTGCCAGCAGCCCACTCGAGATGCGGGAGTCCTACAATGAGCAGTTCTTC CASSPLEMRESYNEQFF few TRBV7-9 TRBD2 TRBJ2-1
TGTGCCAGCAGTAACTCCGGGACACGCTCCTACGAGCAGTACTTC CASSNSGTRSYEQYF few TRBV6-5 . TRBJ2-7
TGTGCCAGCAGCCGGACGATCTCGGGAGGAGGGGACTACGAGCAGTACTTC CASSRTISGGGDYEQYF . TRBV7-9 TRBD2 TRBJ2-7
TGTGCCAGCAGCGCACAGACAGGGGAGACTAGGGGTGAGCAGTTCTTC CASSAQTGETRGEQFF few TRBV9 TRBD1 TRBJ2-1
TGCGCCAGCACCCCAAACAGGCACAATGAGCAGTTCTTC CASTPNRHNEQFF . TRBV5-1 . TRBJ2-1
TGTGCCAGTAGTTCGGAGTGGTCTGGCACTGAAGCTTTCTTT CASSSEWSGTEAFF . TRBV19 . TRBJ1-1
TGTGCCAGCAGCCGTAGCGGGGGGGCCGGAGAGACCCAGTACTTC CASSRSGGAGETQYF few TRBV7-9 TRBD2 TRBJ2-5
TGTGCCAGTAGTTTAGGACTGGCCTACTACGAGCAGTACTTC CASSLGLAYYEQYF few TRBV19 . TRBJ2-7
TGCAGCGTCTCAGGGACAGGGGGGTACAATGAGCAGTTCTTC CSVSGTGGYNEQFF . TRBV29-1 TRBD1 TRBJ2-1
TGTGCCAGCTCATCAAGGACAGGGACCGCCTACGAGCAGTACTTC CASSSRTGTAYEQYF . TRBV18 TRBD1 TRBJ2-7
TGTGCCAGCAGCCGAGGACAGGGTGCCAGCGAGCAGTACTTC CASSRGQGASEQYF . TRBV7-2 TRBD1 TRBJ2-7
TGTGCCAGCAGTGAAGCGGGGGGCTCCTACAATGAGCAGTTCTTC CASSEAGGSYNEQFF . TRBV6-2/TRBV6-3 TRBD2 TRBJ2-1
TGTGCCAGCAGTTTAGGTTCAGGGGCCGCCTACAATGAGCAGTTCTTC CASSLGSGAAYNEQFF . TRBV12-3/TRBV12-4 . TRBJ2-1
TGCGCCAGCAGCCAAGATCCCCGACAGGTTGGTCAGCCCCAGCATTTT CASSQDPRQVGQPQHF few TRBV4-3 . TRBJ1-5
TGTGCCATCAGTGAGGGACAGGCGAATGGTGGCTACACCTTC CAISEGQANGGYTF once TRBV10-3 TRBD1 TRBJ1-2
TGCAGTGCTCCGGACTTCTACGAGCAGTACTTC CSAPDFYEQYF few TRBV20-1 . TRBJ2-7
TGTGCCAGCAGCCAGTCCGGGACAGGGAGTTCCTACGAGCAGTACTTC CASSQSGTGSSYEQYF few TRBV7-8 TRBD1 TRBJ2-7
TGTGCCAGCAGTTTACTGCCTCTCACAGGAAATGAGCAGTTCTTC CASSLLPLTGNEQFF . TRBV27 . TRBJ2-1
TGTGCCAGCAGGCCCGCTAGCGGGAGCTACAATGAGCAGTTCTTC CASRPASGSYNEQFF . TRBV6-5 TRBD2 TRBJ2-1
TGTGCCAGCAGCCGAGCGGGAAGGAGTAGTGAGCAGTTCTTC CASSRAGRSSEQFF . TRBV2 TRBD2 TRBJ2-1
TGTGCCAGCAGTTTTTCGGGGTCTGGGACCTCGCATTTT CASSFSGSGTSHF . TRBV12-3/TRBV12-4 . TRBJ1-5
TGCGCCAGCAGCGTGGGTCCTCCGGGACAGGGGGAGAATGGCTACACCTTC CASSVGPPGQGENGYTF few TRBV5-1 TRBD1 TRBJ1-2
TGTGCCAGCAGTTTCGGACTAGCGGGAGATGCCAGGTTCTCCGAGCAGTACTTC CASSFGLAGDARFSEQYF . TRBV6-2/TRBV6-3 TRBD2 TRBJ2-7
TGCGCCAGTCGGGGACTAGCGAGCGATGAGCAGTTCTTC CASRGLASDEQFF few TRBV5-1 TRBD2 TRBJ2-1
TGCGCCAGCAGCCAAGAAGGCCCAGCGGGGGGCTGGAATGAGCAGTTCTTC CASSQEGPAGGWNEQFF few TRBV4-1 TRBD2 TRBJ2-1
TGCGCCAGCAGCCAAGAAGGGCGGGGGGGCGTTCAGCCCCAGCATTTT CASSQEGRGGVQPQHF few TRBV4-1 . TRBJ1-5